This note documents a single T cell receptor beta chain sequence. Its specific antigen is unknown. No much larger clone is present one base from it, and per-base qualities are unavailable. The library was made by 5' RACE. Sequenced using an Illumina HiSeq 2500. The second PCR ran for roughly 7 to 11 cycles and used a J-beta primer mix along with a sample-barcoded 5' primer. A template-switch 5' adaptor carrying 12 random nucleotides introduced a unique molecular identifier onto each TCR beta cDNA molecule. Each sample yielded at least 2.5 million CDR3-containing paired-end reads. First-strand cDNA synthesis was performed from all RNA using the Mint cDNA synthesis kit, with priming by a TRBC-specific oligonucleotide. Following uracil-DNA glycosylase treatment, a first 18-cycle PCR with universal primers M1SS and BC2_uni_R was performed on all cDNA. Processing in the source paper ran as follows. Normalization of each sample was performed by random selection of 1 million high-quality reads, each carrying a distinct molecular identifier. Reads sharing molecular identifiers were discarded rather than binned into consensus sequences. CDR3 identification, clonotype clustering and error correction used MiTCR with a Q25 quality threshold and the strictest error-elimination algorithm. A nonparametric unseen species model using Euler transformation provided a lower-bound estimate of total TCR beta diversity. TCRdb redid the processing of the public reads, applying fastp at Q25 and MiXCR, and retained in-frame beta chains. Rows are combined by CDR3 protein, so each entry shows the most common genes and DNA. The V and J calls here are based on TCRdb, not the publication. This sample comprises about 810,000 distinct CDR3 sequences, around 34% of them detected only once. The ten top clones hold around 13% of the sample.

Systemically healthy Caucasian individuals from Russia, approximately 39 in total and aged about 6 to 95 years, were included as donors. About 9.6 milliliters of peripheral blood were collected from each donor into EDTA-treated Vacutainer tubes. Ficoll-Paque density-gradient centrifugation was used to isolate PBMCs, with at least 7 million obtained per sample. Trizol reagent was used to extract total RNA from the PBMCs, yielding at least 6 micrograms per sample. For every donor, flow cytometry on a PBMC aliquot measured the percentage of naive CD45RAhigh/CD27high T cells. This entry belongs to a study of blood T cells in healthy people across ages (dated by TCRdb to the mid-2010s). With regard to the full study: In model experiments, roughly one uniquely barcoded TCR beta cDNA molecule per two T cells was captured by template switching. The study analyzed two additional independent replicas of 1 million unique cDNA reads from the same blood draw for two donors, one aged 18 to 29 and one aged 80 or older. To avoid experimental bias, donors of different ages were spread randomly across the sequencing lanes. Using deep sequencing normalized with unique cDNA molecular identifiers, the study measured how TCR beta repertoire diversity changes with age. The donors were divided into four age groups: young (average around 16 years), middle-aged (roughly 42), aged (approximately 64) and long-lived (about 90).

Results the study describes overall, beyond this receptor: Estimates of total diversity from one million sequenced T cells were regarded as lower bounds and underestimates. Observed TCR beta diversity per million T cells fell roughly linearly with age, and a significant reduction was already apparent by age around 36. A strong correlation was found between observed TCR beta diversity and the percentage of naive T cells measured by flow cytometry. Since profiling was done on bulk unsorted PBMCs, naive and antigen-experienced compartments could not be conclusively compared. Compared with the aged group, the long-lived group had more naive CD4+ T cells, fewer expanded clones and increased TCR diversity, suggesting age selection. The CMV infection status of donors was not known, potentially confounding age-related changes in expanded clonotypes.

From cysteine to phenylalanine, the CDR3 is 14 amino acids long. Left in the record is the CDR3 DNA by itself, 42 bases read in frame from the first base. CDR1 and CDR2 (LGHDT, YNNKEL) derive from the germline V gene (reference sequence). The clonotype was recovered from a man younger than 30 in good health. The V and J segments used are TRBV3-1 and TRBJ2-1; the D gene cannot be named for sure. The J call may be incorrect, as the DNA end agrees better with TRBJ2-7. Sequenced material: blood. The CDR3 reads as follows: CASSQDYSYNEQYF. The DNA sequence is as follows: TGTGCCAGCAGCCAAGACTACTCCTACAATGAGCAGTACTTC.